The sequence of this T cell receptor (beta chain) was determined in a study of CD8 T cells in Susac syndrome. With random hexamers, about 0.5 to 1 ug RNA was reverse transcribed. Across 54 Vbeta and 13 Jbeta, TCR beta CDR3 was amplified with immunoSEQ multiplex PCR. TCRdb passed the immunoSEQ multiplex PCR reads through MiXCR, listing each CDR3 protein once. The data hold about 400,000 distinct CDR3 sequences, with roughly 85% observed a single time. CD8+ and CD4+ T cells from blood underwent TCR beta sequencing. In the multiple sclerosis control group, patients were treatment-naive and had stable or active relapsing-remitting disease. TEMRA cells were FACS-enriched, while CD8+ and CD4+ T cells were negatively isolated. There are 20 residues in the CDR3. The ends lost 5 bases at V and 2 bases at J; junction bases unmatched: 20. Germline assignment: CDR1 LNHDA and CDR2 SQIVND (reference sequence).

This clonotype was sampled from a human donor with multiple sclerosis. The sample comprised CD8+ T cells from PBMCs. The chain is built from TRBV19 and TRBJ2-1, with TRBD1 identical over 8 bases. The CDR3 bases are TGTGCCAGTAGTGTCCTCGGACAGGGACCTACCATCGGAGCCTACAATGAGCAGTTCTTC. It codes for CASSVLGQGPTIGAYNEQFF.